This TCR beta chain was captured by sequencing in a study of T-cell reconstitution after alpha-beta-depleted transplantation in children. Study outcomes and limitations: The origin of alpha-beta T cells about two months after transplant was reportedly several hundred expanded graft clones. Some patients owed their high day-60 TCRbeta diversity to surviving recipient T cells and thymic progenitors. A year had passed since transplant, and T-cell counts and diversity by then came mostly from newly produced T cells.

The table lists this clonotype with many counts. Its specificity is not known. A library of TCRbeta sequences, prepared with unique molecular identifiers, was generated. One entry per CDR3 protein results from TCRdb running MiXCR on the PCR reads. The repertoire has about 830,000 distinct CDR3 sequences, around 15% of them found once; the top ten carry 5%. The sequencing used PBMCs, mostly from graft donor cells, collected 360 days after TCRalphabeta/CD19-depleted stem cell transplant. The receptor's source is a male patient aged 10-17 years who had a stem cell transplant for acute lymphoblastic leukemia, so the T cells may come from the graft donor.

CDR3 nucleotides: TGCAGCGTTGAAGAAGGACTAGCCACAGATACGCAGTATTTT. Translation gives CSVEEGLATDTQYF. This chain connects TRBV29-1 to TRBJ2-3, with TRBD2 matching 8 bases. The trim removed 0 bases at V and 2 bases at J, leaving 1 base unmatched. Germline CDR1 reads SQVTM; CDR2 reads ANQGSEA. This CDR3 has 14 amino acids.